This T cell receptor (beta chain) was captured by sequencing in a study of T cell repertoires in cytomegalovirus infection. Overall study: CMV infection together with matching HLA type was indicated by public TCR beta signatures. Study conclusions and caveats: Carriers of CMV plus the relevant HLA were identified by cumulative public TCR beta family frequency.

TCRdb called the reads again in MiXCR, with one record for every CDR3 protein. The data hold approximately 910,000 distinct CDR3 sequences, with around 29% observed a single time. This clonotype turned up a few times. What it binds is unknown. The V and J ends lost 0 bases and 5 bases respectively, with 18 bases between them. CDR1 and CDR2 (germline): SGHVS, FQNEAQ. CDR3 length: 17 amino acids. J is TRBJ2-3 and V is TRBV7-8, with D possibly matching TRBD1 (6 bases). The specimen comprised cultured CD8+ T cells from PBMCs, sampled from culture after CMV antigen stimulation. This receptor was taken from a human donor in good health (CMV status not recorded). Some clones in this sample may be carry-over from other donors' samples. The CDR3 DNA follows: TGTGCCAGCAGCTTAGCGCATGTTGTACAGGGCCTAGATACGCAGTATTTT. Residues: CASSLAHVVQGLDTQYF.